The TCR beta chain described here comes from a study of T cells in Graves' hyperthyroidism and ophthalmopathy. Notes on the study in general: Clonotypes that were expanded in thyroid above 0.001 mostly appeared in blood too.

Patients having uncontrolled infection, another autoimmune disease, pregnancy or lactation were not included. Amplified TCR beta CDR3 regions came from RNA transcripts. When the TCR CDR3 underwent first-round RT-PCR, the HTBI primer set was used. MiXCR was run by TCRdb on the multiplex PCR reads, yielding one entry per CDR3 protein. This table holds approximately 600,000 distinct CDR3 sequences, 11% to 15% found once. This clonotype was observed at least ten times. Its antigen is undetermined. This CDR3 has 15 amino acids. The germline CDR1 and CDR2 sequences are SNHLY and FYNNEI. V lost 1 base, J lost 10 bases, and 14 bases lay in between.

The sample was blood. The TCR originated in a woman under 40 with Graves' hyperthyroidism that later progressed to Graves' ophthalmopathy. The chain has TRBV2 and TRBJ1-6; D is ambiguous. The CDR3 DNA is TGTGCCAGCAGTGAAGGGGAGGGAGCTCGCTCACCCCTCCACTTT. It yields the protein CASSEGEGARSPLHF.